This TCR beta chain derives from a study of blood T cell repertoires in COVID-19. The study drew participants aged roughly 18 to 95 years from 20 to 30 US areas. Which cohort a participant joined came from the clinical history participants gave. Exposed study participants had met a COVID-19 case within 2 weeks before entry. Original data processing: Reference gene primer amplification yielded estimated nucleated cell counts. The method was immunoSEQ multiplex PCR; TCRdb's version includes in-frame clones alone and lacks a portion of them. Clone size and V and J calls were adopted from that table, with D and trimming inferred from the DNA. The repertoire holds a few hundred thousand clones, with about nine tenths as singletons. The germline CDR1 and CDR2 sequences are SNHLY and FYNNEI. The CDR3 consists of 16 residues. The V end lost 3 bases, the J end lost 10 bases, and 19 bases lay between the germline ends.

This TCR was sampled from a woman aged 25 to 45 who had been exposed to COVID-19. Sequencing was carried out using PBMCs or T cells enriched from blood (not recorded which). J is TRBJ1-6 and V is TRBV2; possibly TRBD1 for D (5 bases). CDR3 DNA sequence: TGTGCCAGCAGTGAGACTTCCGGGGGTAGGAAATCACCCCTCCACTTT. Protein: CASSETSGGRKSPLHF.